This note documents a single T cell receptor (beta chain) sequence. Its antigen is not identified. CDR1 is MNHEY, CDR2 SVGAGI, per germline. Trimming removed 0 bases at V and 5 bases at J, with 10 bases between. This CDR3 has 14 residues. The sample is drawn from a study of graft-versus-host responses after intestinal transplantation. The overall study: For approximately three years after anti-thymocyte globulin induction, all recipients took tacrolimus and steroids.

Assay used: immunoSEQ multiplex PCR; TCRdb lists only in-frame clones, some missing. This table holds over 70,000 clones, roughly four fifths found once. Overall study results and limits: Recipient marrow contained GvH clones, some of which appeared first in ileum or blood.

The rearrangement joins TRBV6-5 to TRBJ1-2; unclear D gene. The source material was unstimulated CD8+ T cells sorted from spleen or lymph node cells, sampled before intestinal transplant. This receptor was taken from a human donor who received an intestinal transplant. The CDR3 DNA follows: TGTGCCAGCAGTTACTCCCGGGGAGGGTATGGCTACACCTTC. As protein: CASSYSRGGYGYTF.